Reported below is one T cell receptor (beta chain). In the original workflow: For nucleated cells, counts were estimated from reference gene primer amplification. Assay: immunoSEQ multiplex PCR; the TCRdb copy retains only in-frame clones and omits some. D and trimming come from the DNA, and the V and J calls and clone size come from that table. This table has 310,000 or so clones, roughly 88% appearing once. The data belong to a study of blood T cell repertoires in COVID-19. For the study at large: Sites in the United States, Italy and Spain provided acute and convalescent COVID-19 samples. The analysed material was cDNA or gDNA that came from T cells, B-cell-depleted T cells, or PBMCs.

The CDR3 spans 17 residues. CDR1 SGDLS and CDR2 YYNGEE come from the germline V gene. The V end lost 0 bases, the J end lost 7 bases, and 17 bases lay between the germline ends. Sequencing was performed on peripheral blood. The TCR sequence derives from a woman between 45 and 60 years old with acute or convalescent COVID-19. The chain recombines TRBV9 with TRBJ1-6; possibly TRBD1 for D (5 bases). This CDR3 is CASSVGSGGFGNSPLHF. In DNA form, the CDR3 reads TGTGCCAGCAGCGTAGGGAGTGGGGGGTTTGGGAATTCACCCCTCCACTTT.